This T cell receptor (beta chain) was profiled in a study of CD8+CD57+ T cells in acquired aplastic anemia. Whole-study context: Isolated CD4+ and CD8+ cells, once sorted, yielded DNA averaging 3.2 ug. For CD4+ cells, healthy donors had an average of approximately 11 million reads.

This clonotype was detected only a few times. Antigen: not known. The trim removed 7 bases at V and 3 bases at J, leaving 6 bases unmatched. Germline CDR1 reads WSHSY; CDR2 reads SAAADI. CDR3 length: 15 amino acids. Study results and caveats: Significance was not reached for CD8+ Simpson's diversity between patients and controls. Patients and controls were found to share twenty-nine CD8+ CDR3 sequences.

The template used for profiling TCR beta VDJ and CDR3 was genomic DNA. Using its own MiXCR run on the reads, TCRdb lists one record per CDR3 protein. The table has roughly 40,000 distinct CDR3 sequences, approximately 67% seen once. The sample was sorted CD4+, CD8+, or CD8+CD57+ T cells (not recorded which) from PBMCs. This chain links TRBV10-2 with TRBJ2-7; 13 bases are shared with TRBD2. This TCR was recovered from a human donor in good health, serving as a control. In nucleotides, the CDR3 is TGCGCCAGCAACGCCGGGACTAGCGGGGTCTACGAGCAGTACTTC. Translated: CASNAGTSGVYEQYF.